Listed below are T cell receptor beta chains from one sample, sequenced in a study of T cell repertoires in cytomegalovirus infection. These TCRs are of unknown antigen specificity. Via MiXCR, TCRdb re-called the reads, giving one row per CDR3 protein. The sample holds roughly 130,000 distinct CDR3 sequences, 20% to 30% seen once. Specimen: PBMCs, sequenced either directly or after in vitro stimulation (not recorded which). The receptors come from a human donor in good health (CMV status not recorded). Some clones in this sample may be carry-over from other donors' samples. Both conserved end residues are part of each CDR3. A D gene is named only where the DNA matches it firmly. Rows may omit the clone size; those that give it use once, few, many or a size class.

d_call: -; clone_size: many; v_call: TRBV6-5; j_call: TRBJ1-6; cdr3_aa: CASSSLTDNSPLHF; cdr3_nt: TGTGCCAGCAGTTCCTTGACAGACAATTCACCCCTCCACTTT
d_call: TRBD2; clone_size: -; v_call: TRBV10-3; j_call: TRBJ2-1; cdr3_aa: CAISAVLANNEQFF; cdr3_nt: TGTGCCATCAGTGCGGTACTAGCGAACAATGAGCAGTTCTTC
d_call: TRBD2; clone_size: many; v_call: TRBV7-2; j_call: TRBJ2-5; cdr3_aa: CASSIYRRGLAEETQYF; cdr3_nt: TGTGCCAGCAGCATTTACCGTCGCGGACTAGCGGAGGAGACCCAGTACTTC
d_call: -; clone_size: few; v_call: TRBV6-2/TRBV6-3; j_call: TRBJ2-1; cdr3_aa: CASSYVTGSGEQFF; cdr3_nt: TGTGCCAGCAGTTACGTCACAGGGTCGGGTGAGCAGTTCTTC
d_call: TRBD2; clone_size: -; v_call: TRBV6-1; j_call: TRBJ2-3; cdr3_aa: CASSTAGDSTDTQYF; cdr3_nt: TGTGCCAGCAGTACGGCGGGGGATAGCACAGATACGCAGTATTTT
d_call: -; clone_size: many; v_call: TRBV7-2; j_call: TRBJ2-1; cdr3_aa: CASSPNYRARGRDEQFF; cdr3_nt: TGTGCCAGCAGCCCAAATTACCGGGCCAGGGGGAGGGATGAGCAGTTCTTC
d_call: -; clone_size: -; v_call: TRBV6-2/TRBV6-3; j_call: TRBJ1-5; cdr3_aa: CATQRYSNQPQHF; cdr3_nt: TGTGCCACACAGCGATATAGCAATCAGCCCCAGCATTTT
d_call: TRBD1; clone_size: -; v_call: TRBV6-6; j_call: TRBJ1-2; cdr3_aa: CASSYPGQGNYGYTF; cdr3_nt: TGTGCCAGCAGTTACCCAGGACAGGGGAACTATGGCTACACCTTC
d_call: TRBD1; clone_size: -; v_call: TRBV6-2/TRBV6-3; j_call: TRBJ2-2; cdr3_aa: CASSYTRQGNTGELFF; cdr3_nt: TGTGCCAGCAGTTATACCCGACAGGGAAACACCGGGGAGCTGTTTTTT
d_call: -; clone_size: many; v_call: TRBV7-2; j_call: TRBJ1-1; cdr3_aa: CASSLSYTEAFF; cdr3_nt: TGTGCCAGCAGCCTCAGCTACACTGAAGCTTTCTTT
d_call: TRBD2; clone_size: -; v_call: TRBV5-1; j_call: TRBJ2-1; cdr3_aa: CASSLVVAGYNEQFF; cdr3_nt: TGCGCCAGCAGCTTGGTGGTAGCGGGTTACAATGAGCAGTTCTTC
d_call: TRBD1; clone_size: -; v_call: TRBV29-1; j_call: TRBJ1-1; cdr3_aa: CSVGARGQDEAFF; cdr3_nt: TGCAGCGTTGGTGCTCGGGGACAGGATGAAGCTTTCTTT
d_call: -; clone_size: -; v_call: TRBV19; j_call: TRBJ1-2; cdr3_aa: CASMGPTEGWRNNYGYTF; cdr3_nt: TGTGCCAGTATGGGACCGACAGAAGGCTGGAGAAATAACTATGGCTACACCTTC
d_call: TRBD2; clone_size: few; v_call: TRBV7-2; j_call: TRBJ2-1; cdr3_aa: CASSLELAGGYNEQFF; cdr3_nt: TGTGCCAGCAGCTTAGAACTAGCGGGAGGTTACAATGAGCAGTTCTTC
d_call: TRBD1; clone_size: few; v_call: TRBV6-1; j_call: TRBJ1-5; cdr3_aa: CASSDPGQGKDQPQHF; cdr3_nt: TGTGCCAGCAGTGACCCCGGACAGGGAAAAGATCAGCCCCAGCATTTT
d_call: -; clone_size: few; v_call: TRBV4-3; j_call: TRBJ1-4; cdr3_aa: CASSQDWAGRSVNEKLFF; cdr3_nt: TGCGCCAGCAGCCAAGACTGGGCAGGGAGGAGCGTTAATGAAAAACTGTTTTTT
d_call: TRBD1; clone_size: -; v_call: TRBV4-3; j_call: TRBJ1-2; cdr3_aa: CASSQDGDRGFGYTF; cdr3_nt: TGCGCCAGCAGCCAAGATGGGGACAGGGGTTTTGGCTACACCTTC
d_call: -; clone_size: -; v_call: TRBV7-4; j_call: TRBJ2-1; cdr3_aa: CASSLGPGGINNEQFF; cdr3_nt: TGTGCCAGCAGCTTAGGCCCAGGGGGGATAAACAATGAGCAGTTCTTC
d_call: -; clone_size: -; v_call: TRBV7-9; j_call: TRBJ2-1; cdr3_aa: CASSPHEYVNEQFF; cdr3_nt: TGTGCCAGCAGCCCCCACGAGTACGTCAATGAGCAGTTCTTC
d_call: TRBD1; clone_size: -; v_call: TRBV7-2; j_call: TRBJ2-2; cdr3_aa: CASSSWTGANTGELFF; cdr3_nt: TGTGCCAGCAGCTCTTGGACAGGGGCGAACACCGGGGAGCTGTTTTTT
d_call: -; clone_size: few; v_call: TRBV28; j_call: TRBJ2-7; cdr3_aa: CASSFVGQGEREQYF; cdr3_nt: TGTGCCAGCAGTTTCGTGGGGCAGGGTGAGAGGGAGCAGTACTTC
d_call: -; clone_size: -; v_call: TRBV19; j_call: TRBJ1-1; cdr3_aa: CASSLGGDNEAFF; cdr3_nt: TGTGCCAGTAGCCTGGGAGGGGACAATGAAGCTTTCTTT
d_call: TRBD1; clone_size: few; v_call: TRBV7-4; j_call: TRBJ2-7; cdr3_aa: CASSPETGAQYF; cdr3_nt: TGTGCCAGCAGCCCCGAGACAGGGGCACAGTACTTC
d_call: TRBD1; clone_size: -; v_call: TRBV7-4; j_call: TRBJ2-2; cdr3_aa: CASSTRQGVTGELFF; cdr3_nt: TGTGCCAGCAGCACGCGACAGGGGGTCACCGGGGAGCTGTTTTTT
d_call: TRBD1; clone_size: few; v_call: TRBV2; j_call: TRBJ2-7; cdr3_aa: CASSGDRGTYEQYF; cdr3_nt: TGTGCCAGCAGTGGGGACAGGGGAACCTACGAGCAGTACTTC
d_call: TRBD2; clone_size: -; v_call: TRBV12-3/TRBV12-4; j_call: TRBJ2-5; cdr3_aa: CASSGTSGSWGTQYF; cdr3_nt: TGTGCCAGCAGCGGGACTAGCGGGAGTTGGGGGACCCAGTACTTC
d_call: -; clone_size: few; v_call: TRBV4-1; j_call: TRBJ1-1; cdr3_aa: CASSQESGGLTEAFF; cdr3_nt: TGCGCCAGCAGCCAAGAATCGGGGGGCTTGACTGAAGCTTTCTTT
d_call: -; clone_size: -; v_call: TRBV12-3/TRBV12-4; j_call: TRBJ1-2; cdr3_aa: CASKSKWAGLYGYTF; cdr3_nt: TGTGCCAGCAAGTCTAAATGGGCGGGACTCTATGGCTACACCTTC